The 25 T cell receptor beta chains below come from one sample, sequenced in a study of blood T cell repertoires in COVID-19 (TCRdb year 2020). Library creation used the immunoSEQ multiplex PCR assay. The table comes from immuneACCESS by way of TCRdb, which keeps in-frame sequences with V and J called. Part of the clones is missing from these tables; in studies checked, under half for an unresolved V gene and the rest for unknown reasons. This sample holds 350,000 to 500,000 clones; 70% to 90% were observed only once. The leading ten clones occupy 1.2% to 1.5% of the sample. Material for sequencing was PBMCs or T cells enriched from blood (not recorded which). The source is a woman aged 18 to 35 who had been exposed to COVID-19.

The gene calls are TRBV5-4 and TRBJ2-2; TRBD1 matches at 7 bases. Germline CDR1 is SGHNT and CDR2 is YYREEE (reference sequence). The ends lost 4 bases at V and 3 bases at J; junction bases unmatched: 9. The CDR3 length is 16 residues. CDR3 coding DNA: TGTGCCAGCAGCCGGAACCGACAGGGCGACACCGGGGAGCTGTTTTTT. Its protein is CASSRNRQGDTGELFF.

The V and J genes are TRBV23-1 and TRBJ2-7, with 8 bases aligning to TRBD1. TRBV23-1 is an ORF, with its function uncertain. The CDR3 totals 16 residues. V lost 2 bases to trimming and J lost 5 bases; unmatched junction nucleotides: 11. CDR3 nucleotides: TGCGCCAGCAGTCAACGATCCAGGGGGCAAAGTGACGAGCAGTACTTC. Translation gives CASSQRSRGQSDEQYF.

The V call is TRBV29-1, the J call TRBJ1-5; D may be TRBD1 (5 bases). CDR3 length: 14 residues. Germline-derived CDR1 and CDR2 are SQVTM and ANQGSEA. Trimming removed 4 bases at V and 2 bases at J, with 12 bases between. The CDR3 DNA follows: TGCAGCGTTGGGGGGGAATGGGGCAATCAGCCCCAGCATTTT. This translates into CSVGGEWGNQPQHF.

The chain recombines TRBV28 with TRBJ1-6; unclear D gene. The CDR3 has 19 residues. V gave up 2 bases and J gave up 4 bases, with 21 bases separating them. Germline V gives CDR1 MDHEN, CDR2 SYDVKM. The CDR3 DNA is TGTGCCAGCAGTTTAGGAGGATGGCTAGATCCTATTTATAATTCACCCCTCCACTTT. This sequence encodes CASSLGGWLDPIYNSPLHF.

This clone was observed once. This sequence joins TRBV28 and TRBJ2-7; TRBD1 might be the D (6 bases). This CDR3 is 15 amino acids long. Germline CDR1 and CDR2: MDHEN and SYDVKM. The ends were cut back, 6 bases at V and 5 bases at J, with 20 bases in the middle. This CDR3 reads CASSLTRSGEHEQYF. The CDR3 coding sequence is TGTGCCAGCAGCCTGACCCGCTCAGGGGAGCACGAGCAGTACTTC. Supplemented by reference TRBV28 and TRBJ2-7, the full variable domain reads DVKVTQSSRYLVKRTGEKVFLECVQDMDHENMFWYRQDPGLGLRLIYFSYDVKMKEKGDIPEGYSVSREKKERFSLILESASTNQTSMYLCASSLTRSGEHEQYFGPGTRLTVT.

CDR3 in DNA: TGTGCCAGCAGTTTCCCTGGCAGGGCGAAGGTATGGGGAGAGCAGTACTTC. Its translation is CASSFPGRAKVWGEQYF. This chain connects TRBV28 to TRBJ2-7, with D maybe TRBD1 (5 bases). V lost 3 bases and J 7 bases, leaving 25 bases between the germline ends. Germline assignment: CDR1 MDHEN and CDR2 SYDVKM. The CDR3 covers 17 residues.

A single count supports this clone. The J gene is TRBJ2-5, the V gene TRBV9; tentative D call: TRBD1 (5 bases). The ends were cut back, 0 bases at V and 5 bases at J, with 20 bases in the middle. The CDR3 is 17 residues long. The germline CDR1 and CDR2 sequences are SGDLS and YYNGEE. The CDR3 region has the DNA TGTGCCAGCAGCGTAGACTCGTTCCAGGGCAGTAAGGAGACCCAGTACTTC. This gives the protein CASSVDSFQGSKETQYF.

The chain joins TRBV10-3 to TRBJ2-3; 10 bases align to TRBD2. The CDR3 is 17 amino acids. V was pared by 0 bases and J by 0 bases, with 3 bases of the junction left unmatched. Per the germline V gene, CDR1 is ENHRY and CDR2 is SYGVKD. CDR3 protein: CAISESLAGGSTDTQYF. The CDR3 nucleotides read TGTGCCATCAGTGAGTCTTTAGCGGGGGGTAGCACAGATACGCAGTATTTT.

CDR3 amino acids: CASSSYEAGPDAGNEQFF. The CDR3 DNA reads TGTGCCAGCAGCTCGTACGAGGCGGGACCGGATGCAGGCAATGAGCAGTTCTTC. J is TRBJ2-1 and V is TRBV14; possibly TRBD2 for D (6 bases). V was pared by 5 bases and J by 6 bases, with 26 bases between. The CDR3 runs 18 residues. The germline CDR1 and CDR2 sequences are SGHDN and FVKESK.

The chain is built from TRBV18 and TRBJ1-1; D unresolved. CDR1 and CDR2 from the germline V gene are KGHSH and LQKENI. This CDR3 region has 12 residues. The germline V and J ends were trimmed by 1 base and 7 bases, with 7 bases remaining between them. CDR3 region: CASSPRPDEAFF. The CDR3 DNA reads TGTGCCAGCTCACCACGGCCAGATGAAGCTTTCTTT.

The chain combines TRBV9 with TRBJ2-5; possibly TRBD2 for D (6 bases). This CDR3 region has 17 residues. The germline V gene has CDR1 SGDLS and CDR2 YYNGEE. V was cut by 3 bases and J by 4 bases, with 22 bases left in between. The CDR3 DNA reads TGTGCCAGCAGCGACTCACCCAGCGGGCCAGCGGGAGAGACCCAGTACTTC. Its protein product is CASSDSPSGPAGETQYF.

The rearrangement links TRBV25-1 to TRBJ1-6, with TRBD1 matching 12 bases. V gave up 7 bases and J gave up 7 bases; unmatched junction bases: 5. The CDR3 has 15 residues. Germline CDR1 is MGHDK and CDR2 is SYGVNS. Written as DNA, the CDR3 is TGTGCCAGCAAAGGGACAGGGGGCGGGAATTCACCCCTCCACTTT. This encodes CASKGTGGGNSPLHF.

This sequence joins TRBV28 and TRBJ2-3, with 8 bases aligning to TRBD2. The CDR3 extends over 15 amino acids. Germline CDR1 and CDR2: MDHEN and SYDVKM. V trimming: 5 bases; J trimming: 2 bases; junction bases outside the gene matches: 6. CDR3 sequence: CASSEAGGFTDTQYF. CDR3 sequence (DNA): TGTGCCAGCAGTGAGGCGGGGGGTTTCACAGATACGCAGTATTTT.

The table lists this clone with a count of one. This sequence joins TRBV2 and TRBJ1-5; the D is unclear. The CDR3 is 14 residues long. CDR1 is SNHLY, CDR2 FYNNEI, per germline. V was pared by 3 bases and J by 0 bases, with 6 bases between. The CDR3 protein is CASSDSYSNQPQHF. The CDR3 DNA follows: TGTGCCAGCAGTGACAGTTATAGCAATCAGCCCCAGCATTTT.

The chain combines TRBV5-1 with TRBJ2-7, with D tentatively TRBD2 (6 bases). The V end was cut by 6 bases, the J end by 1 base, with 17 bases between. The length of the CDR3 is 15 residues. The germline V gene has CDR1 SGHRS and CDR2 YFSETQ. The CDR3 DNA sequence: TGCGCCAGCACTCACTTGGCGGAGGGGTCCTACGAGCAGTACTTC. Protein: CASTHLAEGSYEQYF.

J is TRBJ2-7 and V is TRBV6-5; tentatively, D is TRBD1 (6 bases). V gave up 2 bases and J gave up 2 bases, with 13 bases separating them. In germline, CDR1 is MNHEY, CDR2 SVGAGI. The CDR3 sequence is 15 residues long. Written as DNA, the CDR3 is TGTGCCAGCAGTTACGCACAGGGCCCCGCCTACGAGCAGTACTTC. Translating gives CASSYAQGPAYEQYF.

The chain uses TRBV7-9 and TRBJ1-1; tentatively, D is TRBD1 (6 bases). The V and J ends lost 2 bases and 0 bases respectively, with 10 bases between them. Germline V gene data show CDR1 as SEHNR and CDR2 as FQNEAQ (reference sequence). The CDR3 has 15 residues. CDR3: CASSLNQGMNTEAFF. Here the CDR3 DNA reads TGTGCCAGCAGCTTAAATCAGGGGATGAACACTGAAGCTTTCTTT.

This clone has only a few counts. The rearrangement uses TRBV5-4 and TRBJ2-1; the match to TRBD2 covers 12 bases. V gave up 0 bases and J gave up 2 bases; unmatched junction bases: 0. Germline loops: CDR1 SGHNT, CDR2 YYREEE (reference sequence). The CDR3 contains 16 residues. CDR3 loop: CASSLGTSGTYNEQFF. The CDR3, as DNA: TGTGCCAGCAGCTTGGGGACTAGCGGGACCTACAATGAGCAGTTCTTC.

The rearrangement joins TRBV10-3 to TRBJ1-2; 10 nucleotides agree with TRBD1. The V gene end was trimmed by 8 bases and the J gene end by 5 bases; junction bases not matched to a gene: 8. CDR1 and CDR2 (germline): ENHRY, SYGVKD. The CDR3 sequence is 14 residues long. In DNA form, the CDR3 reads TGTGCCATCTCGGAGGACAGGGGGAAGTATGGCTACACCTTC. It translates to CAISEDRGKYGYTF.

V usage is TRBV21-1 and J usage is TRBJ1-3; TRBD1 was called by the table and not checked on the DNA. TRBV21-1 is a known pseudogene. This CDR3 has 17 residues. This CDR3 reads CASSKEKGQSSGNTIYF. CDR3 DNA: TGTGCCAGCAGCAAAGAAAAAGGACAGAGCTCTGGAAACACCATATATTTT.

The chain joins TRBV28 to TRBJ1-3, with 7 bases matching TRBD1. Germline V CDR1 and CDR2: MDHEN, SYDVKM. The CDR3 is 19 residues long. Losses at the gene ends were 2 bases for V and 0 bases for J; bases not matched to a gene: 13. The DNA of the CDR3 is TGTGCCAGCAGTTTACCCACCATTCGGGACAGCTTCTCTGGAAACACCATATATTTT. Protein: CASSLPTIRDSFSGNTIYF.

J is TRBJ2-2 and V is TRBV29-1; D is uncertain. CDR1 SQVTM and CDR2 ANQGSEA come from the germline V gene. V shed 3 bases and J shed 4 bases, with 6 bases lying between them. There are 12 residues in the CDR3. CDR3: CSVDSVTGELFF. The CDR3 DNA sequence: TGCAGCGTTGATTCCGTCACCGGGGAGCTGTTTTTT.

Regarding this clone: A read error may produce the germline difference seen at one junction end. The rearrangement joins TRBV4-1 to TRBJ2-7; D possibly corresponds to TRBD1 (6 bases). This CDR3 is 13 amino acids long. Germline CDR1 is MGHRA and CDR2 is YSYEKL. The CDR3 sequence: CASSEDRTYEQYF. In nucleotides, the CDR3 is TGCGCCAGCAGCGAAGACAGGACCTACGAGCAGTACTTC.

V and J are TRBV27 and TRBJ2-7; D unclear. Germline V gives CDR1 MNHEY, CDR2 SMNVEV (reference sequence). V was trimmed by 4 bases and J by 4 bases, leaving 11 bases between them. CDR3 length equals 13 residues. The chain's CDR3 is CASSSPPYYEQYF. The CDR3, as DNA: TGTGCCAGCAGTTCCCCCCCCTATTACGAGCAGTACTTC.

The rearrangement uses TRBV18 and TRBJ1-4; 8 bases align to TRBD1. There are 14 residues in the CDR3. Germline V gives CDR1 KGHSH, CDR2 LQKENI. Trimming cost V 5 bases and J 8 bases; bases outside gene matches: 7. The CDR3 spells CASSFDRGFEKLFF. Here the CDR3 DNA reads TGTGCCAGCTCATTTGACAGGGGATTCGAAAAACTGTTTTTT.